A single sample is the source of the 17 T cell receptor beta chains below, sequenced in a study of T cell responses to AZD1222 COVID-19 vaccine. Measured with immunoSEQ multiplex PCR; TCRdb has only the in-frame clones, and not every one. The repertoire holds approximately 110,000 clones, with roughly 87% as singletons. This sample comprised peripheral blood, obtained 28 days after the second AZD1222 dose. These receptors were taken from an adult who received the AZD1222 COVID-19 vaccine.

This clone was seen a few times. The chain couples TRBV29-1 to TRBJ1-1; the D is unclear. CDR3 length: 11 residues. Trimming cost V 8 bases and J 1 base, with 8 bases left between them. Germline V CDR1 and CDR2: SQVTM, ANQGSEA. CDR3 in amino acids: CSTARNTEAFF. CDR3 coding DNA: TGCAGCACCGCGAGGAACACTGAAGCTTTCTTT.

CDR3 region: CASSESTGRGGNYEQYF. The CDR3 DNA is TGCGCCAGCAGTGAGTCAACAGGCCGCGGGGGTAACTACGAGCAGTACTTC. The chain is built from TRBV10-2 and TRBJ2-7; 7 nucleotides match TRBD2. CDR1 is WSHSY and CDR2 is SAAADI in the germline V gene. Unmatched junction bases numbered 11, after V lost 0 bases and J lost 3 bases. The CDR3 contains 17 residues.

The chain employs TRBV4-1 and TRBJ1-1; a weak D match, TRBD1 (6 bases). V lost 2 bases, J lost 6 bases, and 10 bases lay in between. CDR3 length: 13 amino acids. CDR1 is MGHRA and CDR2 is YSYEKL in the germline V gene. Written as DNA, the CDR3 is TGCGCCAGCAGCCAACAGGGGATCGCTGAAGCTTTCTTT. Protein: CASSQQGIAEAFF.

Written as DNA, the CDR3 is TGTGCCAGCAGCTTAGGGGGCGGGACAGCCTACAATGAGCAGTTCTTC. This sequence encodes CASSLGGGTAYNEQFF. The chain employs TRBV7-9 and TRBJ2-1, with D tentatively TRBD1 (7 bases). Germline CDR1 SEHNR, CDR2 FQNEAQ (reference sequence). This CDR3 region has 16 residues. Deletions cut 1 base from V and 2 bases from J, with 12 bases between. Drawing the rest from reference TRBV7-9 and TRBJ2-1, the complete variable domain is DTGVSQNPRHKITKRGQNVTFRCDPISEHNRLYWYRQTLGQGPEFLTYFQNEAQLEKSRLLSDRFSAERPKGSFSTLEIQRTEQGDSAMYLCASSLGGGTAYNEQFFGPGTRLTVL.

This chain joins TRBV18 and TRBJ2-3; the D is unclear. Trimming removed 3 bases at V and 3 bases at J, with 4 bases between. In germline, CDR1 is KGHSH, CDR2 LQKENI. This CDR3 spans 12 amino acids. The CDR3 DNA is TGTGCCAGCTCACCCATGACAGATACGCAGTATTTT. It specifies CASSPMTDTQYF.

The rearrangement joins TRBV15 to TRBJ1-1; 7 nucleotides align to TRBD1. Trimming cost V 4 bases and J 7 bases; bases outside gene matches: 9. CDR3 length: 14 amino acids. CDR1 is LNHNV, CDR2 YYDKDF, per germline (reference sequence). CDR3 sequence (DNA): TGTGCCACCAGCAACCCAGGGTGGGACAGTGAAGCTTTCTTT. Residues: CATSNPGWDSEAFF. Looking up the rest from reference TRBV15 and TRBJ1-1 gives the full variable domain: DAMVIQNPRYQVTQFGKPVTLSCSQTLNHNVMYWYQQKSSQAPKLLFHYYDKDFNNEADTPDNFQSRRPNTSFCFLDIRSPGLGDTAMYLCATSNPGWDSEAFFGQGTRLTVV.

This chain uses TRBV29-1 with TRBJ2-1; TRBD2 agrees at 8 bases. This CDR3 comprises 14 residues. Trimming took 5 bases from V and 3 from J; bases not matched to a gene: 6. Per the germline V gene, CDR1 is SQVTM and CDR2 is ANQGSEA. The CDR3: CSVSGLAVYNEQFF. In DNA form, the CDR3 reads TGCAGCGTTTCAGGACTAGCCGTCTACAATGAGCAGTTCTTC.

This chain uses TRBV4-3 with TRBJ1-1; D uncertain. Per the germline V gene, CDR1 is LGHNA and CDR2 is YSLEER. This CDR3 comprises 15 residues. V was trimmed by 0 bases and J by 7 bases, leaving 15 bases between them. The CDR3, as DNA: TGCGCCAGCAGCCAAGAGAACCTGGGCGGCGGTGAAGCTTTCTTT. This sequence encodes CASSQENLGGGEAFF.

The chain recombines TRBV2 with TRBJ1-6, with 11 nucleotides matching TRBD1. V shed 3 bases and J 9 bases; nucleotides not matched to a gene: 4. Germline assignment: CDR1 SNHLY and CDR2 FYNNEI. The CDR3 is 15 amino acids. This CDR3 is CASSEDRGRGSPLHF. The CDR3 DNA follows: TGTGCCAGCAGTGAGGACAGGGGGCGCGGTTCACCCCTCCACTTT.

Turning to this clone: The germline gene is not matched at one end of the junction; a read error may be the cause. This sequence joins TRBV29-1 and TRBJ2-3; 9 bases line up with TRBD2. Germline assignment: CDR1 SQVTM and CDR2 ANQGSEA. This CDR3 has 14 residues. DNA of the CDR3: TGCAGCGTTGGACTGGGGACTAGCAAAGATACGCAGTATTTT. It encodes CSVGLGTSKDTQYF.

The rearrangement links TRBV18 to TRBJ2-7, with 7 positions matching TRBD1. The CDR3 consists of 14 residues. The J segment lost 2 bases and the V segment lost 1 base, leaving 2 bases of the junction unmatched. From germline, CDR1 is KGHSH and CDR2 LQKENI. The CDR3 sequence is CASSPRQGPYEQYF. Here the CDR3 DNA reads TGTGCCAGCTCACCACGACAGGGCCCCTACGAGCAGTACTTC.

The chain is built from TRBV7-3 and TRBJ2-3; the D is unclear. The CDR3 covers 15 residues. Trimming pared 3 bases from V and 2 bases from J, leaving 12 bases between. Looked up from germline, CDR1 is SGHTA and CDR2 is FQGTGA. CDR3 in DNA: TGTGCCAGCAGCTTTACGGGTAGCACCACAGATACGCAGTATTTT. Its protein product is CASSFTGSTTDTQYF.

The chain combines TRBV28 with TRBJ1-4; TRBD1 is a possible D gene (5 bases). Germline CDR1 reads MDHEN; CDR2 reads SYDVKM. Trimming removed 5 bases from V and 0 bases from J, with 10 bases in between. The CDR3 extends over 15 amino acids. CDR3 sequence reads: CASSPGTSTNEKLFF. The CDR3 DNA is TGTGCCAGCAGTCCTGGGACTTCAACTAATGAAAAACTGTTTTTT.

V and J are TRBV27 and TRBJ2-3, with D perhaps matching TRBD1 or TRBD2 (6 bases each). V was clipped by 6 bases and J by 2 bases, with 21 bases between them. This CDR3 spans 17 amino acids. CDR1 is MNHEY, CDR2 SMNVEV, per germline (reference sequence). The CDR3: CASSLQGLASITDTQYF. DNA for the CDR3: TGTGCCAGCAGCCTTCAGGGGCTAGCGTCAATCACAGATACGCAGTATTTT.

The chain carries TRBV6-2 or TRBV6-3 and TRBJ2-1; TRBD1 matches at 7 bases. The CDR3 loop spans 13 amino acids. J was trimmed by 9 bases and V by 5 bases; bases with no gene match: 7. The germline CDR1 and CDR2 sequences are MNHEY and SVGEGT. The DNA for the CDR3 is TGTGCCAGCAGTAGGGACCGACAGGGTGAGCAGTTCTTC. Its protein is CASSRDRQGEQFF.

The chain carries TRBV4-2 and TRBJ2-1; 14 nucleotides line up with TRBD2. The CDR3 has 16 residues. Germline CDR1 reads LGHNA; CDR2 reads YNFKEQ. V lost 4 bases and J lost 10; bases outside the gene matches: 9. The CDR3 protein is CASSRAGTSGGSEQFF. The CDR3 DNA reads as TGTGCCAGCAGCCGGGCTGGGACTAGCGGGGGATCCGAGCAGTTCTTC.

The genes are TRBV27 and TRBJ2-7; possibly TRBD1 or TRBD2 for D (5 bases each). CDR1 is MNHEY, CDR2 SMNVEV, per germline (reference sequence). There are 14 residues in the CDR3. V was pared by 2 bases and J by 2 bases, with 10 bases between. The DNA of the CDR3 is TGTGCCAGCAGTTTAGGGGACGGAACCTACGAGCAGTACTTC. Its translation is CASSLGDGTYEQYF.